Shown below are 8 T cell receptor beta chains from a single sample sequenced in a study of T cell repertoires in cytomegalovirus infection. One entry per CDR3 protein results from TCRdb running MiXCR on the reads. The sample lists some 600,000 distinct CDR3 sequences; approximately 24% were seen once. Sequenced material: CD8+ T cells from PBMCs. Receptors originate from a human donor in good health (CMV status not recorded). Some clones in this sample may be carry-over from other donors' samples.

This clonotype was seen a handful of times. The chain has TRBV29-1 and TRBJ1-2, with a possible D match to TRBD1 (6 bases). The germline V gene has CDR1 SQVTM and CDR2 ANQGSEA. Trimming removed 2 bases from V and 7 bases from J, with 14 bases in between. The CDR3 has 13 amino acids. In DNA, the CDR3 is TGCAGCGTTGAAACTGCAGGGGAGGCTGGCTACACCTTC. Translating it yields CSVETAGEAGYTF.

This clonotype appeared a few times. This chain joins TRBV29-1 and TRBJ1-3; D gene ambiguous. V was trimmed by 0 bases and J by 0 bases, leaving 15 bases between them. The CDR3 is made up of 17 amino acids. Germline CDR1 is SQVTM and CDR2 is ANQGSEA. As DNA, the CDR3 is TGCAGCGTTGAAGATCAAAGGCCGTCTTACTCTGGAAACACCATATATTTT. Its protein product is CSVEDQRPSYSGNTIYF.

In its sample, this clonotype was seen many times. The junction shows a germline mismatch at one end, possibly a read error. The genes are TRBV7-2 and TRBJ2-1, with 7 positions matching TRBD2. Germline V gene data show CDR1 as SGHTA and CDR2 as FQGNSA. CDR3 size: 15 residues. This CDR3 is CASSLAVASYNEQFF. CDR3 coding DNA: TGTGCCAGCAGCCTAGCGGTTGCCTCCTACAATGAGCAGTTCTTC.

This rearrangement joins TRBV6-2 or TRBV6-3 to TRBJ2-7; D may be TRBD1 (5 bases). This CDR3 has 15 amino acids. CDR1 and CDR2 from the germline V gene are MNHEY and SVGEGT. V was trimmed by 0 bases and J by 3 bases, leaving 12 bases between them. The DNA of the CDR3 is TGTGCCAGCAGTTACTCACCTCCCGACAGCTACGAGCAGTACGTC. Amino acids: CASSYSPPDSYEQYV.

This clonotype was observed a handful of times. This chain links TRBV7-9 with TRBJ2-7, with D unresolved. The CDR3 spans 13 residues. CDR1 and CDR2 from the germline V gene are SEHNR and FQNEAQ (reference sequence). Trimming took off 7 bases at V and 5 bases at J, with 15 bases between the two ends. CDR3 protein: CASIPQSGHEQYV. In nucleotides, the CDR3 is TGTGCCAGCATCCCACAGTCCGGCCACGAGCAGTACGTC.

This clonotype was counted between two and nine times. The chain joins TRBV11-2 to TRBJ2-4; TRBD2 agrees at 9 bases. Germline CDR1 is SGHAT and CDR2 is FQNNGV. Trimming removed 3 bases from V and 9 bases from J; junction bases left unmatched: 6. There are 14 residues in the CDR3. The CDR3 bases are TGTGCCAGCAGCTTGTTGCGGGGGGGCCCCATTCAGTACTTC. It translates to CASSLLRGGPIQYF.

In this sample, this clonotype turned up a few times. The chain couples TRBV12-3 or TRBV12-4 to TRBJ2-1; the D is unclear. Trimming removed 6 bases at V and 0 bases at J, with 12 bases between. CDR3 length: 15 amino acids. In DNA form, the CDR3 reads TGTGCCAGCAGCCCCCTTACCAGCTCCTACAATGAGCAGTTCTTC. It is translated as CASSPLTSSYNEQFF.

Only a few counts were recorded for this clonotype. The V gene is TRBV6-5, the J gene TRBJ2-5, with 13 bases aligning to TRBD2. V lost 5 bases, J lost 4 bases, and 7 bases stayed unmatched. CDR1 is MNHEY and CDR2 is SVGAGI in the germline V gene. The CDR3 is made up of 16 amino acids. CDR3 region: CASSHTSGGAPETQYF. The CDR3, as DNA: TGTGCCAGCAGTCATACTAGCGGGGGGGCCCCAGAGACCCAGTACTTC.